This T cell receptor (beta chain) was sequenced in a study of T cell responses to AZD1222 COVID-19 vaccine. Study details: Whether given at about 4 or about 12 weeks, second doses were pooled.

With regard to this clone: Antigen unknown.

CDR3 size: 17 residues. CDR1 is LNHNV and CDR2 is YYDKDF in the germline V gene (reference sequence). Deletions cut 3 bases from V and 4 bases from J, with 19 bases between. General study points: The sample set comprised mostly white British donors with more females, and clonal diversity was possibly underestimated.

The method was immunoSEQ multiplex PCR; TCRdb's version includes in-frame clones alone and lacks a portion of them. The sample lists some 130,000 clones, 70% to 90% occurring once. The sequence derives from an adult in good health. The rearrangement links TRBV15 to TRBJ1-5; D might be TRBD1 (6 bases). The sequenced sample was peripheral blood, obtained on day 0 of AZD1222 vaccination. In nucleotides, the CDR3 is TGTGCCACCAGCAGGGACTCCGGGACACCTCGTAATCAGCCCCAGCATTTT. It specifies CATSRDSGTPRNQPQHF.